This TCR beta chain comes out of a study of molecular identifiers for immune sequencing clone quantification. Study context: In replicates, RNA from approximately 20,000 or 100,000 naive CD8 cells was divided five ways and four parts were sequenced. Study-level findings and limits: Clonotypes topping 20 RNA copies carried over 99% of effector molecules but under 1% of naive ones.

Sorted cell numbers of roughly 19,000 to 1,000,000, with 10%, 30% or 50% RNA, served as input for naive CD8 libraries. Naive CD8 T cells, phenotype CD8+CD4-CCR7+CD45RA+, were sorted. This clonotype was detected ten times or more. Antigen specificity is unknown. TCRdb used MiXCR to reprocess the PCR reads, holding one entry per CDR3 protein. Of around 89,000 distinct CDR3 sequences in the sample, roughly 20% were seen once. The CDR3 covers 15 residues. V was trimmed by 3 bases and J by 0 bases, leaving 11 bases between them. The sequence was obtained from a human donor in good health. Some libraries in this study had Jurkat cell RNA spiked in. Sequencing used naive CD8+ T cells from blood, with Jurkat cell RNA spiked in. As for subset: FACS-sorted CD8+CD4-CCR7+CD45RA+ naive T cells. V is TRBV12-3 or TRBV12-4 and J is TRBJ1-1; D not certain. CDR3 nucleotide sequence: TGTGCCAGCAGTTTCTTCCTGGGCATGAACACTGAAGCTTTCTTT. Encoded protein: CASSFFLGMNTEAFF.